This T cell receptor (beta chain) was identified in a study of Graves' ophthalmopathy and Graves' hyperthyroidism (dated by TCRdb to between 2017 and 2018). At the level of the whole study: Peripheral blood was collected at initial diagnosis, prior to any treatment. The study used TCR beta repertoire signatures to distinguish Graves' ophthalmopathy from Graves' hyperthyroidism and to predict progression to ophthalmopathy. In total, 135 blood samples were TCR-sequenced: approximately 42 ophthalmopathy, 80 or so hyperthyroidism and roughly 17 hyperthyroidism-to-ophthalmopathy patients. To explore V-J signatures that distinguish ophthalmopathy from hyperthyroidism, a discovery set of more than 90 patients was enrolled, made up of 43 with ophthalmopathy and fewer than 60 with stable hyperthyroidism. An independent validation cohort comprised 18 to 20 hyperthyroidism patients and some 16 patients who later progressed from hyperthyroidism to ophthalmopathy. In over 5 hyperthyroidism patients, the T-cell repertoire of thyroid tissue was compared with the T-cell repertoire of blood. Following sampling, methimazole starting at 30 mg daily was administered to hyperthyroidism patients, and high-dose intravenous methylprednisolone was administered to ophthalmopathy patients. For training and testing, the approximately 97 patients in the discovery cohort were randomly divided in a 7:3 ratio. The study at large found these results: Sample size was not predetermined statistically, and investigators were not blinded to group allocation. The 13-signature model separated ophthalmopathy from stable hyperthyroidism with approximately 88% sensitivity and around 81% specificity in cross-validation, and 80%/75% in the test set. Most of the expanded thyroid clonotypes with a frequency above 0.001 were also detected in blood, and it was suggested that the thyroid immune response may be reflected by blood repertoires. In validation, the model predicted ophthalmopathy progression with about 71% sensitivity and around 72% specificity; 12 predicted patients were CT-confirmed with GO in a median of around 6 months.

TCR beta CDR3 regions were amplified from RNA transcripts for repertoire sequencing. HTBI primers and the Qiagen OneStep RT-PCR kit were used in a first-round RT-PCR, which was followed by a second-round multiplex PCR, size selection and purification. Libraries were sequenced on an Illumina HiSeq2000 using paired-end 100 bp reads. Per the authors' processing: Reads were processed with SOAPnuke, discarding reads with adapters, uncalled bases, mean Phred below 15, or no exact constant-primer or identifier match. High-quality paired reads were merged with COPE v1.2.5. Clonotypes were defined as unique nucleotide sequences and were aligned to IMGT TRB V, D and J references using MiTCR v1.1. The analysis was limited to V-J combinations with a frequency above 0.0001, which together covered 99.2% of repertoires. For each V-J combination, a TCR clonal expansion and chaos score was defined as the ratio of F50 clonal expansion to chaos observed in the TCRdist matrix. Welch's t-statistics and random forest were used to reduce the features to about a dozen V-J combinations, which were then used as input to a naive Bayes classifier. The similarity between thyroid and blood repertoires was quantified using the Morisita-Horn index. TCRdb ran its own pipeline on the public reads, namely fastp trimming at Q25 and MiXCR clone calling, and kept in-frame beta chains. Every distinct CDR3 protein forms one entry, paired with its most common genes and DNA. The V and J calls were determined by TCRdb, not by the authors. The sample data list hundreds of thousands of distinct CDR3 sequences, and about a fifth of these were observed just once. About 6.6% of the sample rests with the top ten.

Its CDR3 holds 16 amino acids, cysteine through phenylalanine. Only the CDR3 part of the read is kept: 48 bases, read in frame from the first base. Via the germline V gene, CDR1 is SGHTA and CDR2 FQGTGA. At the junction V is shortened by 4 bases and J by 6 bases; bases outside the gene matches: 5. Hyperthyroidism was considered stable if no progression to ophthalmopathy occurred within 18 months of follow-up. The hyperthyroidism patients were 18 to 65 years old and newly diagnosed, with a disease duration of less than 2 months. Patients with other autoimmune diseases, uncontrolled infections, pregnancy or lactation were excluded from the study. Clinical symptoms, serum thyroxine, TRAb, thyroid ultrasound and orbital computed tomography formed the basis of the diagnosis. Using Ficoll-Paque density gradient centrifugation, PBMCs were isolated from 8.5 to 10 ml of fresh peripheral blood. Total RNA was extracted with Trizol reagent and quality-checked on an Agilent 2100 Bioanalyzer.

Points on this clonotype: Its antigen is still unknown. No base-level quality is on record; no much larger clone is a single base apart.

This chain joins TRBV7-3 to TRBJ2-3, with 15 junctional bases fitting TRBD2. This sequence originates from a woman between 18 and 29 years old with stable Graves' hyperthyroidism. Some clones in this sample may be carry-over from other donors' samples. Donor details come from another sample of the same person, matched by shared clones. The sequenced sample was peripheral blood. The CDR3 corresponds to CASSYRTSGGVDTQYF. The nucleotide sequence reads as follows: TGTGCCAGCAGCTATCGGACTAGCGGGGGGGTCGATACGCAGTATTTT.